This TCR beta chain was observed in a study of T cell responses to AZD1222 COVID-19 vaccine. Study-level results: Samples come after the peak T cell response, not at day 14. Recipients of AZD1222 seropositive at baseline numbered only 5 or 6. Unmutated regions of variants are reportedly targeted by nearly half of spike-specific TCRs. CD4 TCRs linked to vaccination spanned spike, dominating at 160-218 and 743-854.

The length of the CDR3 is 15 residues. The V gene lost 0 bases and the J gene lost 8 bases, with 15 bases spanning the gap. Germline V gives CDR1 WNHNN, CDR2 SYGVQD (reference sequence). This clone was seen just once. Its antigen is currently unknown. Repertoires were generated with immunoSEQ multiplex PCR, while TCRdb's copy carries only in-frame clones and drops some. The top ten hold 20% of the sample, which has 72,000 or so clones, 85% seen once. The receptor's source is an adult in good health. Sequenced material: peripheral blood, taken on day 0 of AZD1222 vaccination. The chain recombines TRBV10-1 with TRBJ2-3, with D uncertain. The CDR3 loop reads CASSESVGEFSTQYF. The CDR3 region has the DNA TGCGCCAGCAGTGAGTCCGTAGGCGAGTTTTCTACGCAGTATTTT.